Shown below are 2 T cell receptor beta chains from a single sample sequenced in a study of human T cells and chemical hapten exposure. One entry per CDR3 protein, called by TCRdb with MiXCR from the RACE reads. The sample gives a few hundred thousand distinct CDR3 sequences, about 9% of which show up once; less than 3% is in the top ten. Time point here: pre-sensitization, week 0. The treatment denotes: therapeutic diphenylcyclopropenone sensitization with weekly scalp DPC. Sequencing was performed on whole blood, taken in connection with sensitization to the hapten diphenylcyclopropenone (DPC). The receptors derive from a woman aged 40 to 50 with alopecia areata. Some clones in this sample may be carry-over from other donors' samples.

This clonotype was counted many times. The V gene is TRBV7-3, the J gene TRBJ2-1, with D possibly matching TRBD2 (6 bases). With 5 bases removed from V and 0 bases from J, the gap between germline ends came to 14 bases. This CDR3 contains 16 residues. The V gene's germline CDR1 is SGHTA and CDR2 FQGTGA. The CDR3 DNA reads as TGTGCCAGCAGCCCGATAGCGGCGAGCTCCTACAATGAGCAGTTCTTC. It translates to CASSPIAASSYNEQFF.

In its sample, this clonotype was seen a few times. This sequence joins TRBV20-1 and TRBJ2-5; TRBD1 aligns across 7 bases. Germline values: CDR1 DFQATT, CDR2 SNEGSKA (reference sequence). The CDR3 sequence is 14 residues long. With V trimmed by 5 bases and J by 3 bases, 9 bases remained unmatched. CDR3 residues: CSAGSGTAEETQYF. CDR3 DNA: TGCAGTGCTGGGTCCGGGACAGCTGAAGAGACCCAGTACTTC.